One and the same sample provided the 27 T cell receptor beta chains below, sequenced in a study of vaccination and CD4 T cells after COVID-19. Described treatment: roughly 11-day PBMC culture with coronavirus spike peptide pools or control peptides (ViraFEST assay). Those CD4+ T cells from the unexposed donor predate the COVID-19 pandemic (2011-2018). The Oncomine TCR Beta short-read assay was applied to DNA of cultured CD4+ T cells. It was from cultured CD4+ T cells that genomic DNA was extracted. Each CDR3 protein gets one entry after TCRdb re-called the PCR reads with MiXCR. This sample has several thousand distinct CDR3 sequences, with around 30% found just once. These receptors have no identified antigens. The source material was CD4+ T cells from blood, cultured in vitro. Source of these receptors: a human donor in good health.

The chain employs TRBV12-3 or TRBV12-4 and TRBJ1-1; D is uncertain. V was cut by 8 bases and J by 2 bases, with 9 bases left in between. The CDR3 has 12 residues. CDR3 in DNA: TGTGCCAGCTTTAGAGTCAACACTGAAGCTTTCTTT. It is translated as CASFRVNTEAFF.

This clonotype is medium-sized within its sample. The chain employs TRBV15 and TRBJ2-5; 7 bases are a match to TRBD1. The CDR3 runs 13 residues. V shed 2 bases, J shed 4 bases, and the junction held 1 base outside the gene matches. Germline loops: CDR1 LNHNV, CDR2 YYDKDF (reference sequence). The CDR3 DNA reads TGTGCCACCAGCAGAAGACAGGGAGAGACCCAGTACTTC. It encodes CATSRRQGETQYF.

This rearrangement joins TRBV30 to TRBJ1-5, with D unresolved. V was trimmed by 2 bases and J by 1 base, leaving 6 bases between them. The CDR3 loop spans 13 amino acids. Germline V gives CDR1 GTSNPN, CDR2 SVGIG (reference sequence). CDR3 region: CAWSLASNQPQHF. The CDR3, as DNA: TGTGCCTGGAGTTTGGCAAGCAATCAGCCCCAGCATTTT.

This clonotype turned up a few times. V gene TRBV2 combines with J gene TRBJ1-3; D uncertain. CDR3 length: 13 amino acids. The V gene lost 7 bases and the J gene lost 2 bases, with 9 bases spanning the gap. The germline V gene encodes CDR1 SNHLY and CDR2 FYNNEI. In nucleotides, the CDR3 is TGTGCCAGCACCTTCGCAGCTGGAAACACCATATATTTT. It codes for CASTFAAGNTIYF.

This clonotype is deemed medium-sized (0.01 to 0.1%). This chain uses TRBV20-1 with TRBJ1-1, with 8 bases identical to TRBD1. The CDR3 is 13 residues long. V dropped 5 bases and J dropped 5; count of bases not matched to a gene: 7. The germline CDR1 and CDR2 sequences are DFQATT and SNEGSKA (reference sequence). For the CDR3, the DNA is TGCAGTGCTGGGGGACAGGTGGGGACTGAAGCTTTCTTT. This translates into CSAGGQVGTEAFF.

This clonotype has more than one count but fewer than ten. This chain joins TRBV27 and TRBJ1-5; perhaps TRBD1 as D (5 bases). Germline V gives CDR1 MNHEY, CDR2 SMNVEV (reference sequence). This CDR3 comprises 16 residues. V dropped 5 bases and J dropped 4 bases, with 18 bases sitting between them. The CDR3 is CASSTQQEGRNQPQHF. CDR3 DNA sequence: TGTGCCAGCAGTACCCAACAGGAGGGTAGAAATCAGCCCCAGCATTTT.

V gene TRBV30 combines with J gene TRBJ1-2; D unclear. Germline V gene data show CDR1 as GTSNPN and CDR2 as SVGIG (reference sequence). The CDR3 is 14 residues long. Trimming removed 4 bases from V and 8 bases from J, with 20 bases in between. This chain's CDR3 is CAWIPGYREGGYTF. Written as DNA, the CDR3 is TGTGCCTGGATTCCGGGGTACCGGGAAGGCGGCTACACCTTC.

V and J are TRBV5-1 and TRBJ1-2; the D gene is possibly TRBD1 (5 bases). The CDR3 consists of 14 residues. CDR1 SGHRS and CDR2 YFSETQ come from the germline V gene. Trimming took off 5 bases at V and 0 bases at J, with 11 bases between the two ends. The CDR3 reads CASSTRGANYGYTF. The CDR3 region has the DNA TGCGCCAGCAGTACGAGGGGCGCTAACTATGGCTACACCTTC.

The chain links TRBV7-6 to TRBJ1-3; unclear D gene. V lost 4 bases, J lost 4 bases, and 11 bases lay in between. CDR1 and CDR2 (germline): SGHVS, FNYEAQ. This CDR3 is 14 amino acids long. DNA of the CDR3: TGTGCCAGCAGCTCCGAGGGTTCAGGAAACACCATATATTTT. Its translation: CASSSEGSGNTIYF.

The chain has TRBV4-3 and TRBJ2-2; D may be TRBD2 (6 bases). V was trimmed by 6 bases and J by 3 bases, leaving 11 bases between them. There are 14 residues in the CDR3. The germline V gene has CDR1 LGHNA and CDR2 YSLEER. The CDR3 nucleotides read TGCGCCAGCAGTGGAGGGGCTCACACCGGGGAGCTGTTTTTT. Its protein product is CASSGGAHTGELFF.

This chain uses TRBV7-2 with TRBJ2-3; D is perhaps TRBD2 (6 bases). Per germline, CDR1 SGHTA and CDR2 FQGNSA. CDR3 size: 16 residues. Trimming took off 0 bases at V and 2 bases at J, with 12 bases between the two ends. The CDR3 sequence is CASSLAGTLVTDTQYF. The DNA for the CDR3 is TGTGCCAGCAGCTTAGCGGGGACTCTAGTCACAGATACGCAGTATTTT.

The chain has TRBV11-2 and TRBJ1-5; D is uncertain. Trimming removed 0 bases at V and 6 bases at J, with 9 bases between. This CDR3 is built from 14 residues. Germline V gene lookup returns CDR1 SGHAT and CDR2 FQNNGV. This chain's CDR3 is CASSLEGSGQPQHF. The CDR3 region has the DNA TGTGCCAGCAGCTTAGAAGGGAGTGGTCAGCCCCAGCATTTT. The whole variable domain, remainder taken from reference TRBV11-2 and TRBJ1-5, is EAGVAQSPRYKIIEKRQSVAFWCNPISGHATLYWYQQILGQGPKLLIQFQNNGVVDDSQLPKDRFSAERLKGVDSTLKIQPAKLEDSAVYLCASSLEGSGQPQHFGDGTRLSIL.

By share of the sample, this clonotype is medium-sized. The rearrangement links TRBV20-1 to TRBJ1-1; 7 bases line up with TRBD1. Trimming cost V 0 bases and J 5 bases; bases outside gene matches: 12. Germline CDR1 and CDR2: DFQATT and SNEGSKA (reference sequence). The CDR3 is 16 residues long. The CDR3 DNA sequence: TGCAGTGCTAGAGACCTACGGACAGGTTTGGGGACTGAAGCTTTCTTT. Translation: CSARDLRTGLGTEAFF.

The CDR3 sequence: CASSQDVSGTQYF. The DNA of the CDR3 is TGTGCCAGCAGCCAAGATGTCTCGGGGACCCAGTACTTC. This chain uses TRBV3-1 with TRBJ2-5; the D is unclear. CDR3 length: 13 residues. Trimming took off 0 bases at V and 7 bases at J, with 9 bases between the two ends. The germline gives CDR1 LGHDT, CDR2 YNNKEL (reference sequence).

DNA of the CDR3: TGCGCCAGCAGCCCCTCTCGGGGGGGCCAAGAGACCCAGTACTTC. Its protein product is CASSPSRGGQETQYF. The rearrangement links TRBV4-3 to TRBJ2-5; 8 positions match TRBD2. Trimming removed 4 bases from V and 1 base from J; junction bases left unmatched: 5. The CDR3 spans 15 residues. CDR1 LGHNA and CDR2 YSLEER come from the germline V gene.

The chain joins TRBV28 to TRBJ2-3; weak D call: TRBD1 (6 bases). This CDR3 spans 13 amino acids. Germline loops: CDR1 MDHEN, CDR2 SYDVKM. Trimming removed 6 bases at V and 6 bases at J, with 13 bases between. The DNA for the CDR3 is TGTGCCAGCAGCCCACCGCAGGGGGATACGCAGTATTTT. Its translation: CASSPPQGDTQYF.

This clonotype has only a few counts. J is TRBJ2-3 and V is TRBV20-1; either TRBD1 or TRBD2 may supply D (5 bases each). Germline V gene data show CDR1 as DFQATT and CDR2 as SNEGSKA (reference sequence). The CDR3 consists of 12 residues. V lost 1 base to trimming and J lost 6 bases, with 8 bases between them. This CDR3 is CSARAGPDTQYF. The CDR3 DNA is TGCAGTGCTAGAGCGGGGCCCGATACGCAGTATTTT.

This sequence joins TRBV20-1 and TRBJ2-1; the D gene is possibly TRBD1 (6 bases). Germline V gives CDR1 DFQATT, CDR2 SNEGSKA (reference sequence). The CDR3 loop spans 13 amino acids. V lost 3 bases to trimming and J lost 3 bases, with 9 bases between them. The CDR3 loop is CSASNRDYNEQFF. The CDR3 nucleotides are TGCAGTGCTAGCAACAGGGACTACAATGAGCAGTTCTTC.

The J gene is TRBJ2-5, the V gene TRBV5-1; 9 nucleotides match TRBD1. CDR3 length equals 15 residues. Trimming at V came to 2 bases and at J to 4 bases, leaving 6 bases not matched to a gene. Per the germline V gene, CDR1 is SGHRS and CDR2 is YFSETQ. For the CDR3, the DNA is TGCGCCAGCAGCTTCTCGTCGACAGGGGGAGAGACCCAGTACTTC. Encoded protein: CASSFSSTGGETQYF. Variable domain in full (rest from reference TRBV5-1 and TRBJ2-5): KAGVTQTPRYLIKTRGQQVTLSCSPISGHRSVSWYQQTPGQGLQFLFEYFSETQRNKGNFPGRFSGRQFSNSRSEMNVSTLELGDSALYLCASSFSSTGGETQYFGPGTRLLVL.

The rearrangement links TRBV7-3 to TRBJ2-1, with 9 bases identical to TRBD2. The CDR3 length is 14 residues. The V segment lost 3 bases and the J segment 6 bases; nucleotides outside the gene matches: 3. The germline CDR1 and CDR2 sequences are SGHTA and FQGTGA. The CDR3 sequence is CASSFLAGSNEQFF. The CDR3 DNA is TGTGCCAGCAGCTTCCTAGCGGGATCCAATGAGCAGTTCTTC. Variable domain in full (rest from reference TRBV7-3 and TRBJ2-1): GAGVSQTPSNKVTEKGKYVELRCDPISGHTALYWYRQSLGQGPEFLIYFQGTGAADDSGLPNDRFFAVRPEGSVSTLKIQRTERGDSAVYLCASSFLAGSNEQFFGPGTRLTVL.

The J gene is TRBJ2-2, the V gene TRBV6-4, with 10 bases fitting TRBD1. With 6 bases clipped from V and 7 bases from J, the junction kept 8 bases outside the gene matches. Germline CDR1 reads MRHNA; CDR2 reads SNTAGT. The CDR3 has 15 amino acids. The CDR3 loop reads CASSPGQGWHGELFF. CDR3 DNA sequence: TGTGCCAGCAGCCCGGGACAGGGGTGGCACGGGGAGCTGTTTTTT.

The chain joins TRBV6-2 or TRBV6-3 to TRBJ2-1; unclear D gene. This CDR3 has 15 amino acids. With 8 bases removed from V and 0 bases from J, the gap between germline ends came to 14 bases. Germline lookup yields CDR1 MNHEY and CDR2 SVGEGT. CDR3 region: CASYPGLSSYNEQFF. The CDR3 region has the DNA TGTGCCAGCTACCCCGGGTTAAGCTCCTACAATGAGCAGTTCTTC.

In this sample, this clonotype turned up a few times. The chain is built from TRBV20-1 and TRBJ1-4, with a tentative D call TRBD1 (6 bases). CDR1 and CDR2 (germline): DFQATT, SNEGSKA (reference sequence). The V end lost 8 bases, the J end lost 2 bases, and 9 bases lay between the germline ends. The CDR3 is made up of 12 amino acids. The CDR3 protein is CSTTGTNEKLFF. In DNA, the CDR3 is TGCAGTACCACAGGGACTAATGAAAAACTGTTTTTT.

The CDR3 sequence: CASSYLDNEQFF. DNA of the CDR3: TGTGCCAGCAGTTATCTAGACAATGAGCAGTTCTTC. J is TRBJ2-1 and V is TRBV12-3 or TRBV12-4; D uncertain. The CDR3 consists of 12 residues. Trimming removed 4 bases at V and 5 bases at J, with 6 bases between.

V usage is TRBV6-2 or TRBV6-3 and J usage is TRBJ2-1, with a possible D match to TRBD2 (7 bases). Germline CDR1 reads MNHEY; CDR2 reads SVGEGT. This CDR3 has 14 amino acids. The germline V and J ends were trimmed by 8 bases and 6 bases, with 17 bases remaining between them. The CDR3 spells CASVLGGLTNEQFF. The CDR3 DNA follows: TGTGCCAGCGTCCTCGGGGGGCTTACCAATGAGCAGTTCTTC.

There are a few counts of this clonotype. The gene calls are TRBV20-1 and TRBJ1-1; D is uncertain. The CDR3 is 14 amino acids. Trimming took off 0 bases at V and 2 bases at J, with 10 bases between the two ends. CDR1 and CDR2 from the germline V gene are DFQATT and SNEGSKA (reference sequence). The CDR3 coding sequence is TGCAGTGCTAGAGATAGGGTCGGCAACACTGAAGCTTTCTTT. Protein sequence: CSARDRVGNTEAFF.

The V and J genes are TRBV2 and TRBJ1-1; TRBD1 might be the D (6 bases). The CDR3 covers 13 residues. V lost 7 bases and J 5 bases, leaving 14 bases between the germline ends. CDR1 and CDR2 (germline): SNHLY, FYNNEI. CDR3: CASKQQGLTEAFF. The CDR3 region has the DNA TGTGCCAGCAAACAACAGGGATTGACTGAAGCTTTCTTT.